The 32 T cell receptor beta chains below come from one sample, sequenced in a study of shared clonotypes between healthy human individuals (dated by TCRdb to 2018 to 2020). The library was made by the immunoSEQ multiplex PCR assay. The table was pulled from immuneACCESS by TCRdb, which kept in-frame rearrangements only. Such tables lose some clones; where checked, under half of the loss comes from unresolved V genes, and the rest has no known cause. Within this sample are some 2,500,000 clones, with approximately 90% of them counted one time only. The ten most abundant clones make up 0.3% to 0.4% of the sample. The sample was naive CD4+ T cells from PBMCs. The cell subset or site label corresponds to: CD45RA+ positively selected. The receptor source for this set is a man aged 18 to 35 in good health. Some clones in this sample may be carry-over from other donors' samples.

This clone occurred once. CDR3 loop: CASSPGLAGERKQYF. The CDR3 DNA reads as TGTGCCAGCAGCCCCGGGTTAGCGGGAGAGAGGAAGCAGTACTTC. The V gene is TRBV11-2, the J gene TRBJ2-7, with 9 bases fitting TRBD2. V was pared by 5 bases and J by 8 bases, with 13 bases of the junction left unmatched. Germline assignment: CDR1 SGHAT and CDR2 FQNNGV. The CDR3 loop spans 15 amino acids.

This sequence joins TRBV5-1 and TRBJ2-2, with 7 nucleotides matching TRBD2. The germline V gene encodes CDR1 SGHRS and CDR2 YFSETQ. CDR3 size: 17 residues. V gave up 7 bases and J gave up 3 bases; unmatched junction bases: 15. CDR3 loop: CASCPRGGDWDTGELFF. Here the CDR3 DNA reads TGCGCCAGCTGCCCGAGGGGAGGGGATTGGGACACCGGGGAGCTGTTTTTT.

The V gene is TRBV18, the J gene TRBJ2-1, with 11 bases fitting TRBD2. The CDR3 loop spans 16 amino acids. Looked up from germline, CDR1 is KGHSH and CDR2 is LQKENI. Germline trimming cut 3 bases from V and 6 bases from J; bases unmatched to any gene: 7. CDR3 sequence: CASSPNTSGRGNEQFF. The CDR3 DNA reads TGTGCCAGCTCACCGAATACTAGCGGGAGAGGCAATGAGCAGTTCTTC.

This rearrangement joins TRBV28 to TRBJ2-4, with a possible D match to TRBD2 (6 bases). CDR3 length equals 15 residues. V was clipped by 2 bases and J by 1 base, with 9 bases between them. Germline CDR1 is MDHEN and CDR2 is SYDVKM. For the CDR3, the DNA is TGTGCCAGCAGTTTAATCCGGGGGGCCAAAAACATTCAGTACTTC. Encoded protein: CASSLIRGAKNIQYF.

This chain links TRBV4-2 with TRBJ2-3; the match to TRBD2 covers 14 bases. The germline CDR1 and CDR2 sequences are LGHNA and YNFKEQ. This CDR3 spans 16 amino acids. V shed 1 base and J 4 bases; nucleotides not matched to a gene: 1. In DNA form, the CDR3 reads TGTGCCAGCAGCCAAGCGGGACTAGCGGGAGCAGATACGCAGTATTTT. Translation: CASSQAGLAGADTQYF.

This chain links TRBV9 with TRBJ2-2, with D unresolved. Germline values: CDR1 SGDLS, CDR2 YYNGEE. V was trimmed by 0 bases and J by 0 bases, leaving 9 bases between them. The CDR3 covers 16 residues. The CDR3 loop is CASSVALTTNTGELFF. The CDR3 DNA sequence: TGTGCCAGCAGCGTAGCCCTGACAACGAACACCGGGGAGCTGTTTTTT.

Concerning this clone: Other DNA sequences in this sample translate to the same CDR3. The chain couples TRBV28 to TRBJ1-4; D is unclear. Deletions cut 5 bases from V and 7 bases from J, with 14 bases between. The CDR3 is 14 amino acids. CDR1 and CDR2 from the germline V gene are MDHEN and SYDVKM. The CDR3 DNA reads as TGTGCCAGCAGTCGAGTGGGCATCGGTGAAAAACTGTTTTTT. Its translation: CASSRVGIGEKLFF.

The J gene is TRBJ1-1, the V gene TRBV7-9; D call uncertain. This CDR3 contains 14 residues. CDR1 is SEHNR and CDR2 is FQNEAQ in the germline V gene (reference sequence). Trimming shortened V by 5 bases and J by 4 bases, and 14 bases separated the two germline ends. CDR3 DNA sequence: TGTGCCAGCAGCCTCATGAAGGATAGCACTGAAGCTTTCTTT. Translating it yields CASSLMKDSTEAFF. Complete variable domain (other parts from reference TRBV7-9 and TRBJ1-1): DTGVSQNPRHKITKRGQNVTFRCDPISEHNRLYWYRQTLGQGPEFLTYFQNEAQLEKSRLLSDRFSAERPKGSFSTLEIQRTEQGDSAMYLCASSLMKDSTEAFFGQGTRLTVV.

V is TRBV6-5 and J is TRBJ2-3, with TRBD2 as a possible D gene (6 bases). Germline CDR1 is MNHEY and CDR2 is SVGAGI. V was shortened by 6 bases and J by 3 bases, with 13 bases between the two germline ends. CDR3 size: 14 residues. The CDR3 DNA follows: TGTGCCAGCAGCCTGGGACTGCCGACAGATACGCAGTATTTT. Translating gives CASSLGLPTDTQYF.

This chain connects TRBV18 to TRBJ2-5; D ambiguous. Germline CDR1 reads KGHSH; CDR2 reads LQKENI. The CDR3 length is 14 residues. The V gene lost 0 bases and the J gene lost 1 base, with 6 bases spanning the gap. This CDR3 reads CASSPPVLQETQYF. The CDR3 nucleotides read TGTGCCAGCTCACCACCGGTCCTCCAAGAGACCCAGTACTTC.

This chain joins TRBV30 and TRBJ2-1; 10 bases map to TRBD2. The CDR3 totals 15 residues. From germline, CDR1 is GTSNPN and CDR2 SVGIG (reference sequence). V was pared by 5 bases and J by 0 bases, with 4 bases of the junction left unmatched. The CDR3: CAWRPSGSSYNEQFF. The CDR3 DNA reads as TGTGCCTGGCGTCCTAGCGGGAGCTCCTACAATGAGCAGTTCTTC.

This chain uses TRBV7-9 with TRBJ2-1, with D possibly TRBD1 on 5 matching bases. The ends were cut back, 1 base at V and 8 bases at J, with 12 bases in the middle. This CDR3 is built from 14 residues. CDR1 and CDR2 (germline): SEHNR, FQNEAQ (reference sequence). The CDR3 DNA sequence: TGTGCCAGCAGCTTAGATCGCAGGGTCCATGAGCAGTTCTTC. It translates to CASSLDRRVHEQFF.

The sample holds one count of this clone. The chain carries TRBV27 and TRBJ1-1, with 7 nucleotides matching TRBD1. CDR1 MNHEY and CDR2 SMNVEV come from the germline V gene (reference sequence). This CDR3 contains 14 residues. The V and J ends lost 8 bases and 8 bases, in that order; junction bases with no gene match: 14. The CDR3 loop is CASYRDRSLREAFF. The CDR3 bases are TGTGCCAGCTACCGGGACAGATCCCTCCGGGAAGCTTTCTTT.

The chain employs TRBV7-2 and TRBJ1-2, with D possibly TRBD1 on 5 matching bases. This CDR3 contains 16 residues. V was trimmed by 1 base and J by 8 bases, leaving 20 bases between them. Germline CDR1 reads SGHTA; CDR2 reads FQGNSA. The CDR3 sequence: CASSLEGPGLARGYTF. CDR3 in DNA: TGTGCCAGCAGCTTAGAGGGTCCAGGGTTGGCCCGGGGCTACACCTTC. The full variable domain, its missing parts supplied by reference TRBV7-2 and TRBJ1-2, is GAGVSQSPSNKVTEKGKDVELRCDPISGHTALYWYRQSLGQGLEFLIYFQGNSAPDKSGLPSDRFSAERTGGSVSTLTIQRTQQEDSAVYLCASSLEGPGLARGYTFGSGTRLTVV.

In nucleotides, the CDR3 is TGTGCCAGTAGTCGCATTGACGGGACGTTCAACTATGGCTACACCTTC. Protein product: CASSRIDGTFNYGYTF. This chain links TRBV19 with TRBJ1-2, with TRBD1 as a possible D gene (5 bases). Trimming pared 5 bases from V and 2 bases from J, leaving 18 bases between. CDR3 length: 16 residues. Germline-derived CDR1 and CDR2 are LNHDA and SQIVND (reference sequence).

The J gene is TRBJ2-5, the V gene TRBV28; D unresolved. The CDR3 consists of 16 residues. Germline assignment: CDR1 MDHEN and CDR2 SYDVKM. The V end was cut by 2 bases, the J end by 1 base, with 14 bases between. The CDR3 DNA sequence: TGTGCCAGCAGTTTAAGGTTTAACGCGGTCCAAGAGACCCAGTACTTC. Its translation: CASSLRFNAVQETQYF.

V and J are TRBV5-1 and TRBJ2-1, with TRBD2 as a possible D gene (6 bases). V shed 6 bases and J shed 7 bases, with 14 bases lying between them. The CDR3 runs 13 residues. CDR1 and CDR2 (germline): SGHRS, YFSETQ. The CDR3 region is CASTGTSQNEQFF. The CDR3 DNA reads as TGCGCCAGCACGGGGACTTCTCAAAATGAGCAGTTCTTC.

The chain has TRBV9 and TRBJ1-1; D not certain. Germline V gene data show CDR1 as SGDLS and CDR2 as YYNGEE. V lost 0 bases to trimming and J lost 7 bases, with 13 bases between them. The CDR3 is 14 amino acids. Written as DNA, the CDR3 is TGTGCCAGCAGCGTAGATTTGGTTGGGGTTGAAGCTTTCTTT. Its translation: CASSVDLVGVEAFF.

This clone appeared once. The CDR3 sequence: CASSPKRASPYEQYF. CDR3 coding DNA: TGTGCCAGCAGCCCTAAGCGGGCCTCCCCATACGAGCAGTACTTC. The rearrangement uses TRBV7-9 and TRBJ2-7, with D maybe TRBD2 (6 bases). The CDR3 totals 15 residues. CDR1 and CDR2 from the germline V gene are SEHNR and FQNEAQ (reference sequence). Trimming took off 5 bases at V and 4 bases at J, with 18 bases between the two ends.

The rearrangement uses TRBV10-3 and TRBJ1-2; 7 bases are shared with TRBD1. Germline CDR1 is ENHRY and CDR2 is SYGVKD. This CDR3 spans 13 amino acids. Germline trimming cut 3 bases from V and 7 bases from J; bases unmatched to any gene: 5. The CDR3 DNA reads as TGTGCCATCAGTGACTACAGGGGCAGTGGCTACACCTTC. It specifies CAISDYRGSGYTF.

The chain couples TRBV5-1 to TRBJ2-1, with D possibly being TRBD1 (5 bases). The CDR3 length is 15 residues. The germline V and J ends were trimmed by 2 bases and 4 bases, with 13 bases remaining between them. Per germline, CDR1 SGHRS and CDR2 YFSETQ. CDR3 in amino acids: CASSLRQFQYNEQFF. DNA of the CDR3: TGCGCCAGCAGCTTAAGACAGTTTCAGTACAATGAGCAGTTCTTC.

The V call is TRBV5-1, the J call TRBJ2-7, with D unresolved. The V end was cut by 3 bases, the J end by 2 bases, with 9 bases between. Germline V lookup: CDR1 SGHRS, CDR2 YFSETQ. This CDR3 contains 13 residues. CDR3 sequence: CASSSQPAYEQYF. The CDR3 nucleotides are TGCGCCAGCAGCTCCCAGCCCGCCTACGAGCAGTACTTC.

The chain recombines TRBV6-4 with TRBJ2-6; 7 positions agree with TRBD1. Germline lookup yields CDR1 MRHNA and CDR2 SNTAGT. The CDR3 loop spans 19 amino acids. V gave up 5 bases and J gave up 0 bases; unmatched junction bases: 13. The CDR3 region is CASSRERQGRGSGANVLTF. Here the CDR3 DNA reads TGTGCCAGCAGTCGAGAGCGACAGGGACGAGGCTCTGGGGCCAACGTCCTGACTTTC.

Of note for this clone: Other nucleotide sequences in the sample specify the same CDR3. The gene calls are TRBV9 and TRBJ2-7, with unresolved D. With 0 bases removed from V and 2 bases from J, the gap between germline ends came to 9 bases. This CDR3 is 14 amino acids long. Per germline, CDR1 SGDLS and CDR2 YYNGEE. CDR3 DNA: TGTGCCAGCAGCGTAGGGACGGGCCCCTACGAGCAGTACTTC. It specifies CASSVGTGPYEQYF.

The genes are TRBV7-8 and TRBJ2-7, with 8 bases lining up with TRBD1. CDR3 size: 16 residues. J gave up 5 bases and V 5 bases, and 14 bases lay outside the gene matches. Germline loops: CDR1 SGHVS, CDR2 FQNEAQ. DNA for the CDR3: TGTGCCAGCAGCCCCTGGACAGGGACAGTAGAAAACGAGCAGTACTTC. Encoded protein: CASSPWTGTVENEQYF.

The genes are TRBV7-3 and TRBJ2-1; D is unresolved. Deletions cut 5 bases from V and 6 bases from J, with 17 bases between. This CDR3 is 15 amino acids long. Germline V gene lookup returns CDR1 SGHTA and CDR2 FQGTGA. The CDR3 here is CASSIKASWGNEQFF. The CDR3 coding sequence is TGTGCCAGCAGCATTAAGGCTTCTTGGGGCAATGAGCAGTTCTTC.

The rearrangement links TRBV27 to TRBJ2-1; 11 nucleotides align to TRBD2. Germline CDR1 and CDR2: MNHEY and SMNVEV (reference sequence). Germline trimming cut 8 bases from V and 7 bases from J; bases unmatched to any gene: 7. The CDR3 sequence is 14 residues long. As DNA, the CDR3 is TGTGCCAGCCGTAGCGGGAGGGGTAGAAATGAGCAGTTCTTC. It translates to CASRSGRGRNEQFF.

The V and J genes are TRBV5-1 and TRBJ2-7; D unclear. CDR3 length equals 14 residues. Germline values: CDR1 SGHRS, CDR2 YFSETQ. V gave up 7 bases and J gave up 0 bases, with 14 bases separating them. The DNA for the CDR3 is TGCGCCAGCTCACCCCAAGGAAGCTCCTACGAGCAGTACTTC. Translating it yields CASSPQGSSYEQYF.

The rearrangement links TRBV28 to TRBJ1-4; D perhaps matches TRBD1 (6 bases). The CDR3 has 16 residues. In germline, CDR1 is MDHEN, CDR2 SYDVKM. Trimming removed 4 bases from V and 3 bases from J, with 15 bases in between. The CDR3 is CASSSPQGLANEKLFF. In DNA, the CDR3 is TGTGCCAGCAGTTCGCCCCAGGGGCTAGCTAATGAAAAACTGTTTTTT.

CDR3 bases: TGCGCCAGCAGCCAGGAGTGGACTAGCGGGAGTTTCAGTAGGCAAGCAGATACGCAGTATTTT. Protein sequence: CASSQEWTSGSFSRQADTQYF. The genes are TRBV4-1 and TRBJ2-3; TRBD2 agrees at 13 bases. This CDR3 contains 21 residues. The ends lost 3 bases at V and 4 bases at J; junction bases unmatched: 19. Germline V gene lookup returns CDR1 MGHRA and CDR2 YSYEKL.

The V gene is TRBV18, the J gene TRBJ1-4, with D maybe TRBD1 (5 bases). Germline V gives CDR1 KGHSH, CDR2 LQKENI. The CDR3 covers 14 residues. Trimming took 10 bases from V and 7 from J, leaving 19 bases between them. For the CDR3, the DNA is TGTGCCACCCGACCGGGGCAGGGTTTTGAAAAACTGTTTTTT. Amino acid sequence: CATRPGQGFEKLFF. Looking up the rest from reference TRBV18 and TRBJ1-4 gives the full variable domain: NAGVMQNPRHLVRRRGQEARLRCSPMKGHSHVYWYRQLPEEGLKFMVYLQKENIIDESGMPKERFSAEFPKEGPSILRIQQVVRGDSAAYFCATRPGQGFEKLFFGSGTQLSVL.

The gene calls are TRBV7-2 and TRBJ2-3; D gene unclear. The length of the CDR3 is 13 residues. Germline V lookup: CDR1 SGHTA, CDR2 FQGNSA. V was trimmed by 5 bases and J by 8 bases, leaving 14 bases between them. The DNA of the CDR3 is TGTGCCAGCAGCGCCAGGACCGCTGGTACGCAGTATTTT. The encoded protein is CASSARTAGTQYF.